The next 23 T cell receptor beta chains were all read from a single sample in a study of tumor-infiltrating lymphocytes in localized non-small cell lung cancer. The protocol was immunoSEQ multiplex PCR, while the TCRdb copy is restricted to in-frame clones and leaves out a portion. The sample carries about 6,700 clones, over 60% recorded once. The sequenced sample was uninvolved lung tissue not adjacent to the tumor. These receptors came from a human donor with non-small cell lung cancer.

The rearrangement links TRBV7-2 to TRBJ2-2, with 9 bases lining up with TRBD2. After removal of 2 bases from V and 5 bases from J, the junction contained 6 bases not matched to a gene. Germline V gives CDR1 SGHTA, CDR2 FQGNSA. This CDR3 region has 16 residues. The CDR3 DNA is TGTGCCAGCAGCTTAAGGCTAGCGGGGAAGACCGGGGAGCTGTTTTTT. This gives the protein CASSLRLAGKTGELFF.

This CDR3 is CASSILGGDTGELFF. The DNA of the CDR3 is TGTGCCAGCAGTATCCTCGGGGGCGACACCGGGGAGCTGTTTTTT. V usage is TRBV6-4 and J usage is TRBJ2-2; D is perhaps TRBD1 or TRBD2 (6 bases each). The CDR3 has 15 amino acids. CDR1 is MRHNA, CDR2 SNTAGT, per germline. The germline V and J ends were trimmed by 5 bases and 3 bases, with 13 bases remaining between them.

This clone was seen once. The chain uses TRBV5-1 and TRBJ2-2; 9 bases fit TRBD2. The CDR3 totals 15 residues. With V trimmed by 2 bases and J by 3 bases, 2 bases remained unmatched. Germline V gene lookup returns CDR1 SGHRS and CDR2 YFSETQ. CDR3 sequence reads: CASSLSGGYTGELFF. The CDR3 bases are TGCGCCAGCAGCTTAAGCGGGGGGTACACCGGGGAGCTGTTTTTT.

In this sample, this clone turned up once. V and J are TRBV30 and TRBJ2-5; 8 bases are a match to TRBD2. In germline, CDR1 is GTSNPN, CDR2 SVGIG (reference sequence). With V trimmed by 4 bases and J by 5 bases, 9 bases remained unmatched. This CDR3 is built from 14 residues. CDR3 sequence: CAWNRERELETQYF. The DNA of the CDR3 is TGTGCCTGGAATCGCGAGCGGGAGTTGGAGACCCAGTACTTC.

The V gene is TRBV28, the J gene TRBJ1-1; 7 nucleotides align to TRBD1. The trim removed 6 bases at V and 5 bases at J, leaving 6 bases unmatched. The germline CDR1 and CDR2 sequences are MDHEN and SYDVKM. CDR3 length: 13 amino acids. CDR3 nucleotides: TGTGCCAGCAGCGGCACAGGGGTTACTGAAGCTTTCTTT. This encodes CASSGTGVTEAFF.

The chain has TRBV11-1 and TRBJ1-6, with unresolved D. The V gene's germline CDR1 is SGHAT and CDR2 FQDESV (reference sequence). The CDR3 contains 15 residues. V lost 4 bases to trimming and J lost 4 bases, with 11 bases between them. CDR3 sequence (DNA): TGTGCCAGCAGCTCGCGACGGATTTATAATTCACCCCTCCACTTT. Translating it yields CASSSRRIYNSPLHF.

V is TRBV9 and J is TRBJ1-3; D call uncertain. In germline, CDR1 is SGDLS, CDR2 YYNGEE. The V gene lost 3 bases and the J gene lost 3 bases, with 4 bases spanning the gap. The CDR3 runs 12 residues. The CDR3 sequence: CASSEDGNTIYF. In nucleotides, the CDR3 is TGTGCCAGCAGCGAAGATGGAAACACCATATATTTT.

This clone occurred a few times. CDR3 loop: CASSYSTIGETQYF. The CDR3 DNA sequence: TGTGCCAGCAGTTACTCTACGATCGGAGAGACCCAGTACTTC. This chain joins TRBV6-5 and TRBJ2-5, with D uncertain. Germline assignment: CDR1 MNHEY and CDR2 SVGAGI. Trimming took 0 bases from V and 4 from J, leaving 9 bases between them. The CDR3 is 14 residues long.

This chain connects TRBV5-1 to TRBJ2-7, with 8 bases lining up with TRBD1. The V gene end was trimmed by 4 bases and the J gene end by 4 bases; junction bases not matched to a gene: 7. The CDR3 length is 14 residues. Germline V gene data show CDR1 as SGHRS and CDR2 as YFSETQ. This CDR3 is CASSQNRGNYEQYF. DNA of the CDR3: TGCGCCAGCAGCCAAAACAGGGGGAATTACGAGCAGTACTTC.

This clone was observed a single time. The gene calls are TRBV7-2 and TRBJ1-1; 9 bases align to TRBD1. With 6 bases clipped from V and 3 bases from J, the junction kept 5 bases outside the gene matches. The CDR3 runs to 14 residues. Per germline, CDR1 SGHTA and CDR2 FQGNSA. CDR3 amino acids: CASRRDREDTEAFF. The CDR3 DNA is TGTGCCAGCAGACGGGACAGGGAAGACACTGAAGCTTTCTTT.

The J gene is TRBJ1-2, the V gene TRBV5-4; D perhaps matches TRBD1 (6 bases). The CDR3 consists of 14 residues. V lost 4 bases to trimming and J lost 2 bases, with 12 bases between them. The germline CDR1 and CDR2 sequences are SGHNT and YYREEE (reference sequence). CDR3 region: CASSGGLYNYGYTF. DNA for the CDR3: TGTGCCAGCAGCGGGGGCCTCTACAACTATGGCTACACCTTC.

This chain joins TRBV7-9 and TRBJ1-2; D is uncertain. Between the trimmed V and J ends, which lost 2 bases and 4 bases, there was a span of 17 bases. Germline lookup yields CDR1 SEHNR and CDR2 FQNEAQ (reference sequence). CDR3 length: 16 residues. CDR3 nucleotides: TGTGCCAGCAGCTTATTTGGGCAGCCGCTAGGCTATGGCTACACCTTC. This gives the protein CASSLFGQPLGYGYTF.

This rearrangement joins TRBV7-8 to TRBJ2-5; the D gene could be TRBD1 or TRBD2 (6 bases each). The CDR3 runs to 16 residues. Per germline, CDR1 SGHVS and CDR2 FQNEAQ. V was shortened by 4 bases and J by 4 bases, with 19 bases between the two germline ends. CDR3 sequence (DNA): TGTGCCAGCAGCTCCGAGACTAGGGGGTTAGGAGAGACCCAGTACTTC. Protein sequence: CASSSETRGLGETQYF.

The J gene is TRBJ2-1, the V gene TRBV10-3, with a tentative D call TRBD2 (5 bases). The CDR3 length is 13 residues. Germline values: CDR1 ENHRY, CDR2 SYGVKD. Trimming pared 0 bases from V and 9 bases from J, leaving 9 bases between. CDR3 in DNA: TGTGCCATCAGTGAGTCCCTAGGGAGTGAGCAGTTCTTC. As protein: CAISESLGSEQFF.

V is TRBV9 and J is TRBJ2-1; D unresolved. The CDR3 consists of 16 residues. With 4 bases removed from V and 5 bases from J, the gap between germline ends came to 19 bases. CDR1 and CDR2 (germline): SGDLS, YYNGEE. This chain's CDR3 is CASSPRWAVNHNEQFF. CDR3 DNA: TGTGCCAGCAGCCCTCGATGGGCCGTCAACCACAATGAGCAGTTCTTC.

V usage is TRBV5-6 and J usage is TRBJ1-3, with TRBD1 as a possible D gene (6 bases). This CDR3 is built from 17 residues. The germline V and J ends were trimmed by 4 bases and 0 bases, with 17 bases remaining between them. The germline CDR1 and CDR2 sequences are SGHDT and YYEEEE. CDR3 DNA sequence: TGTGCCAGCAGCCTACAGGGTTTCTTCGACTCTGGAAACACCATATATTTT. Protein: CASSLQGFFDSGNTIYF. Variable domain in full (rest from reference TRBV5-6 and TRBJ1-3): DAGVTQSPTHLIKTRGQQVTLRCSPKSGHDTVSWYQQALGQGPQFIFQYYEEEERQRGNFPDRFSGHQFPNYSSELNVNALLLGDSALYLCASSLQGFFDSGNTIYFGEGSWLTVV.

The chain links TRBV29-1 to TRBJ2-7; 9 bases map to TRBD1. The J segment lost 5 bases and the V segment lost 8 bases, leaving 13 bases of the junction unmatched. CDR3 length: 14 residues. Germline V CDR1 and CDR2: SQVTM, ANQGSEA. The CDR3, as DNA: TGCAGCCCCACTGCCGGGACAGGGCACGACGAGCAGTACTTC. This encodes CSPTAGTGHDEQYF.

CDR3 in DNA: TGTGCCAGCAGCTTACTTACTAGCGGGGGCTCCTACGAGCAGTACTTC. It specifies CASSLLTSGGSYEQYF. This rearrangement joins TRBV7-9 to TRBJ2-7; 11 positions agree with TRBD2. The CDR3 is made up of 16 amino acids. Trimming cost V 2 bases and J 0 bases; bases outside gene matches: 3. From germline, CDR1 is SEHNR and CDR2 FQNEAQ (reference sequence).

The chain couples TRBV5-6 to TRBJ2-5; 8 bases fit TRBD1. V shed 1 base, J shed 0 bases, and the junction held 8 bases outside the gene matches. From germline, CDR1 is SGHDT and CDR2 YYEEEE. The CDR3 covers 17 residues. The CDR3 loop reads CASSLTQGAQYQETQYF. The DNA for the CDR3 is TGTGCCAGCAGCTTGACTCAGGGGGCCCAGTACCAAGAGACCCAGTACTTC.

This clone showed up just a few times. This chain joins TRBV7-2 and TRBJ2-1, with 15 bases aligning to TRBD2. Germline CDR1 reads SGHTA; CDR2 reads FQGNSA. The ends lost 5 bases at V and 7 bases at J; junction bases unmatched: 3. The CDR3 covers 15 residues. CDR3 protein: CASSPGLAGGNEQFF. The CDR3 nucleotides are TGTGCCAGCAGCCCCGGACTAGCGGGGGGGAATGAGCAGTTCTTC.

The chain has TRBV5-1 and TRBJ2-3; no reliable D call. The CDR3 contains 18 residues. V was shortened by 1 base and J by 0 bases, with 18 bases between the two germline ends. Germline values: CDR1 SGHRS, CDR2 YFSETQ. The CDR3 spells CASSLMSGYLPSTDTQYF. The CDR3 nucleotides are TGCGCCAGCAGCTTGATGTCAGGATACCTCCCTAGCACAGATACGCAGTATTTT.

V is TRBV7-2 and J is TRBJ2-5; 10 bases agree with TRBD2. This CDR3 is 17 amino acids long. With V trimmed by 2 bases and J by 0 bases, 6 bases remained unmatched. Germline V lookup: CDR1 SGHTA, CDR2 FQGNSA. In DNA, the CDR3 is TGTGCCAGCAGCTTAAGGCCCGGGACTAGCGACCAAGAGACCCAGTACTTC. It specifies CASSLRPGTSDQETQYF.

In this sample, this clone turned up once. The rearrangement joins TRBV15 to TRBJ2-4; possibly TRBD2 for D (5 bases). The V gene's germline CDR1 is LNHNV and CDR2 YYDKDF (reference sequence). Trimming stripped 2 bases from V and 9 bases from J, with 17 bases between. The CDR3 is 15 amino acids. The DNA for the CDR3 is TGTGCCACCAGCAGACCGAACCGGGGTAATTCCATTCAGTACTTC. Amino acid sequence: CATSRPNRGNSIQYF.